This T cell receptor (beta chain) was captured in a study of CD8+ T cells in alopecia areata. Study results and limitations: More clonal than normal scalp was lesional scalp, particularly alopecia totalis/universalis.

The CDR3 length is 14 residues. Germline V gene sequence: CDR1 SNHLY, CDR2 FYNNEI. V was clipped by 4 bases and J by 0 bases, with 10 bases between them. This sample's treatment: oral pan-JAK inhibitor, 5-10 mg twice daily. Obtained from alopecia areata patients were lesional scalp punch biopsies along with peripheral blood. In each case, RNA was isolated and then reverse transcribed into cDNA as the sequencing template. This table comes from immunoSEQ multiplex PCR, and its TCRdb copy is limited to in-frame clones, with some not included. The sample lists about 200,000 clones; 55% to 70% were seen once. This clone was counted once. Antigen unknown.

The TCR was taken from a human donor with alopecia areata. V is TRBV2 and J is TRBJ2-7, with D tentatively TRBD2 (5 bases). Material: CD4+ T cells sorted from blood, obtained at week 24, from a patient treated with tofacitinib. CDR3 DNA: TGTGCCAGCAGTGCGGGAAGATCCTCCTACGAGCAGTACTTC. It specifies CASSAGRSSYEQYF.